Reported below is one TCR beta chain. The source of the sample is a study of Ad26.COV2.S vaccination and SARS-CoV-2 variants. TCRdb's table, derived via immunoSEQ multiplex PCR, lists solely in-frame clones and lacks some. The table lists hundreds of thousands of clones, roughly 90% of them singletons. CDR1 is MGHRA, CDR2 YSYEKL, per germline. Trimming pared 3 bases from V and 0 bases from J, leaving 17 bases between. The CDR3 consists of 17 residues. The sample's treatment: roughly 18 received Ad26.COV2.S at low or high dose, single or two shots; about 5 received placebo; per-sample allocation not given. Sampling was performed 63 days after the first vaccine or placebo injection.

The sample was peripheral blood, taken in a trial of Ad26.COV2.S vaccine versus placebo. This TCR derives from a person aged 18 to 65 who received the Ad26.COV2.S COVID-19 vaccine or a placebo. The rearrangement links TRBV4-1 to TRBJ1-2; D unclear. CDR3 nucleotide sequence: TGCGCCAGCAGCCAGAACCTGGGAGCACCAGCTAACTATGGCTACACCTTC. Protein: CASSQNLGAPANYGYTF.